The following is a T cell receptor (beta chain) sequence with its context. The antigen is not known. The assay was immunoSEQ multiplex PCR, and TCRdb's table has in-frame clones only and misses some. In the table there are 150,000 to 200,000 clones, 75% to 90% of which are singletons. This CDR3 spans 15 amino acids. V lost 4 bases and J lost 5, with 16 bases in between. Germline V gives CDR1 LNHDA, CDR2 SQIVND (reference sequence). The sample is drawn from a study of lymphopenia after photon versus proton radiotherapy. Study observations and caveats: Authors raise, but do not show, better survival with proton therapy. After lymphocyte nadir, photon-treated repertoires showed oligoclonal expansion, especially CD8+ Temra. Post-nadir TCR diversity decline inversely tracked overall survival among those who died. Relative stability marked proton patients; photon patients lost diversity and naive cells.

This receptor was obtained from a man in his forties or fifties with gastric cancer. This rearrangement joins TRBV19 to TRBJ2-3, with a tentative D call TRBD2 (6 bases). The specimen comprised peripheral blood, sampled from a patient treated with photon-based radiotherapy. The CDR3 DNA reads TGTGCCAGTAGTACCGGGGACTCGCGGGGAGATACGCAGTATTTT. Protein sequence: CASSTGDSRGDTQYF.